The T cell receptor beta chain described here comes from a study of blood T cell repertoires in COVID-19. The assay was immunoSEQ multiplex PCR, and TCRdb's table has in-frame clones only and misses some. The sample has under 150,000 clones, nearly 85% seen once. Germline CDR1 and CDR2: WSHSY and SAAADI. J lost 6 bases, V lost 7 bases, and 7 bases had no gene match. The CDR3 runs 14 residues. Material for sequencing was PBMCs or T cells enriched from blood (not recorded which). This chain connects TRBV10-2 to TRBJ1-5; 9 bases are a match to TRBD1. The clonotype comes from a man aged 45-65 years in a cohort exposed to, infected with or recovered from COVID-19 (not recorded which). For the CDR3, the DNA is TGCGCCAGCACAAGGACAGGGGCGGCTCAGCCCCAGCATTTT. This translates into CASTRTGAAQPQHF.